One and the same sample provided the 30 T cell receptor beta chains below, sequenced in a study of blood T cell repertoires in COVID-19. TCRdb keeps only in-frame clones here, not all; method: immunoSEQ multiplex PCR. Of around 200,000 clones in the sample, around nine tenths are singletons; the top ten hold about 4%. The sample consisted of peripheral blood. These receptors came from a man between 18 and 35 years old with active or convalescent COVID-19.

The chain is built from TRBV7-9 and TRBJ1-5, with 7 positions matching TRBD1. The CDR3 runs to 13 residues. J was trimmed by 5 bases and V by 4 bases; bases with no gene match: 2. The germline V gene encodes CDR1 SEHNR and CDR2 FQNEAQ (reference sequence). The CDR3 DNA is TGTGCCAGCAGCTCCAGGGGGGATCAGCCCCAGCATTTT. This translates into CASSSRGDQPQHF.

This chain uses TRBV4-2 with TRBJ1-1, with D perhaps matching TRBD1 (6 bases). Trimming removed 0 bases at V and 1 base at J, with 15 bases between. Germline V gene data show CDR1 as LGHNA and CDR2 as YNFKEQ. CDR3 size: 17 residues. The CDR3 coding sequence is TGTGCCAGCAGCCAAGAGATGAGGACAGAGAGGAACACTGAAGCTTTCTTT. This translates into CASSQEMRTERNTEAFF.

J is TRBJ2-5 and V is TRBV28, with 7 bases that match TRBD2. Trimming at V came to 2 bases and at J to 5 bases, leaving 2 bases not matched to a gene. CDR3 size: 13 residues. Germline V gives CDR1 MDHEN, CDR2 SYDVKM. CDR3 sequence (DNA): TGTGCCAGCAGTTTAGGGGGAGGGGAGACCCAGTACTTC. It translates to CASSLGGGETQYF.

This clone was counted a few times. CDR3 DNA: TGTGCCAGCAATCTTGGTCAGGGACCCCTCCACTTT. Its translation is CASNLGQGPLHF. The gene calls are TRBV2 and TRBJ1-6, with TRBD1 as a possible D gene (5 bases). Germline V gene data show CDR1 as SNHLY and CDR2 as FYNNEI. V lost 7 bases and J 12 bases, leaving 13 bases between the germline ends. This CDR3 has 12 amino acids.

The chain combines TRBV29-1 with TRBJ2-5, with D hard to call. CDR3 size: 12 residues. Per the germline V gene, CDR1 is SQVTM and CDR2 is ANQGSEA. Trimming removed 3 bases at V and 5 bases at J, with 10 bases between. The CDR3 DNA follows: TGCAGCGTTGACCAAGGAGTGGAGACCCAGTACTTC. As protein: CSVDQGVETQYF.

This chain uses TRBV29-1 with TRBJ2-7; TRBD2 agrees at 10 bases. The germline gives CDR1 SQVTM, CDR2 ANQGSEA. V shed 6 bases and J 7 bases; nucleotides not matched to a gene: 3. The CDR3 runs to 11 residues. The CDR3: CSVKLAGEQYF. The CDR3 nucleotides read TGCAGCGTGAAACTAGCGGGAGAGCAGTACTTC.

The DNA of the CDR3 is TGTGCCAGCAGCTTACAGGGGATTGCTGGAAACACCATATATTTT. Its protein product is CASSLQGIAGNTIYF. The rearrangement links TRBV11-3 to TRBJ1-3, with D tentatively TRBD1 (6 bases). The CDR3 covers 15 residues. Germline CDR1 is SGHNT and CDR2 is YENEEA. V was trimmed by 2 bases and J by 2 bases, leaving 10 bases between them.

V usage is TRBV5-1 and J usage is TRBJ2-1, with 7 bases aligning to TRBD2. After removal of 3 bases from V and 8 bases from J, the junction contained 11 bases not matched to a gene. Germline CDR1 SGHRS, CDR2 YFSETQ. The CDR3 has 15 residues. The CDR3 reads CASSWRETGYDEQFF. The CDR3 DNA follows: TGCGCCAGCAGCTGGCGGGAGACCGGTTATGATGAGCAGTTCTTC.

The CDR3 nucleotides read TGTGCCAGCAGCTCAAACCCGGACAGGGCCGGGACAGATACGCAGTATTTT. Its protein product is CASSSNPDRAGTDTQYF. This chain uses TRBV7-2 with TRBJ2-3; 8 positions agree with TRBD1. The CDR3 covers 17 residues. The ends lost 4 bases at V and 3 bases at J; junction bases unmatched: 12. Germline lookup yields CDR1 SGHTA and CDR2 FQGNSA.

This clone was counted only a few times. J is TRBJ1-1 and V is TRBV28, with TRBD1 matching 9 bases. Germline-derived CDR1 and CDR2 are MDHEN and SYDVKM. The CDR3 runs to 15 residues. V gave up 3 bases and J gave up 3 bases; unmatched junction bases: 5. CDR3 coding DNA: TGTGCCAGCAGTTTGGGCGGACAGGGGTACACTGAAGCTTTCTTT. Amino acid sequence: CASSLGGQGYTEAFF.

The CDR3 here is CASSLGTSGRGGENEQFF. In DNA form, the CDR3 reads TGTGCCAGCAGCTTAGGGACTAGCGGGAGGGGCGGTGAAAATGAGCAGTTCTTC. The chain employs TRBV11-2 and TRBJ2-1, with 15 bases that match TRBD2. Losses at the gene ends were 1 base for V and 7 bases for J; bases not matched to a gene: 8. CDR1 is SGHAT, CDR2 FQNNGV, per germline. The CDR3 extends over 18 amino acids.

V is TRBV2 and J is TRBJ2-5, with TRBD2 matching over 11 bases. The V gene's germline CDR1 is SNHLY and CDR2 FYNNEI. The trim removed 9 bases at V and 4 bases at J, leaving 10 bases unmatched. The CDR3 runs to 15 residues. The chain's CDR3 is CASQLAGVGAETQYF. In DNA, the CDR3 is TGTGCCAGTCAACTAGCGGGAGTAGGGGCAGAGACCCAGTACTTC.

This chain uses TRBV7-6 with TRBJ1-1; D is unresolved. There are 15 residues in the CDR3. Germline V CDR1 and CDR2: SGHVS, FNYEAQ. V was trimmed by 1 base and J by 0 bases, leaving 9 bases between them. The CDR3, as DNA: TGTGCCAGCAGCTTAGTTCAGAAATTGAACACTGAAGCTTTCTTT. Amino acid sequence: CASSLVQKLNTEAFF.

The genes are TRBV3-1 (or the pseudogene TRBV3-2) and TRBJ1-4; the match to TRBD1 covers 7 bases. CDR1 and CDR2 from the germline V gene are LGHDT and YNNKEL (reference sequence). There are 16 residues in the CDR3. After removal of 1 base from V and 1 base from J, the junction contained 3 bases not matched to a gene. CDR3 in amino acids: CASSQVQGRTNEKLFF. In DNA form, the CDR3 reads TGTGCCAGCAGCCAAGTACAGGGGAGAACTAATGAAAAACTGTTTTTT.

V gene TRBV29-1 combines with J gene TRBJ2-1, with TRBD2 as a possible D gene (6 bases). The CDR3 is 14 amino acids. V lost 7 bases, J lost 0 bases, and 13 bases lay in between. Germline V lookup: CDR1 SQVTM, CDR2 ANQGSEA. In DNA, the CDR3 is TGCAGCGCAGACCGGGAGAACTCCTACAATGAGCAGTTCTTC. Translation gives CSADRENSYNEQFF.

The chain employs TRBV6-1 and TRBJ2-5; 14 bases agree with TRBD2. The CDR3 is 16 residues long. Per the germline V gene, CDR1 is MNHNS and CDR2 is SASEGT. V trimming: 1 base; J trimming: 2 bases; junction bases outside the gene matches: 0. CDR3 amino acids: CASSEGTSGGQETQYF. In DNA form, the CDR3 reads TGTGCCAGCAGTGAAGGGACTAGCGGGGGGCAAGAGACCCAGTACTTC.

The table lists this clone with a few counts. The chain employs TRBV16 and TRBJ2-2; D is undetermined. V lost 4 bases and J 3 bases, leaving 12 bases between the germline ends. The germline V gene has CDR1 KGHSY and CDR2 FQNENV. CDR3 length: 15 residues. DNA for the CDR3: TGTGCCAGCAGCCGCTCAAGTGACTACACCGGGGAGCTGTTTTTT. It yields the protein CASSRSSDYTGELFF.

V gene TRBV29-1 combines with J gene TRBJ1-1; 7 bases align to TRBD1. Trimming removed 6 bases from V and 1 base from J; junction bases left unmatched: 5. CDR3 size: 13 residues. Germline V lookup: CDR1 SQVTM, CDR2 ANQGSEA. The CDR3 spells CSVVRDRNTEAFF. CDR3 DNA sequence: TGCAGCGTCGTAAGGGACAGGAACACTGAAGCTTTCTTT.

This chain joins TRBV5-1 and TRBJ2-1; 12 bases fit TRBD1. The CDR3 loop spans 16 amino acids. V was clipped by 4 bases and J by 8 bases; unmatched bases: 10. Per germline, CDR1 SGHRS and CDR2 YFSETQ. The CDR3 DNA follows: TGCGCCAGCAGCCTGGTACCGGGACAGGGGGCTCATGAGCAGTTCTTC. It specifies CASSLVPGQGAHEQFF. The whole variable domain, remainder taken from reference TRBV5-1 and TRBJ2-1, is KAGVTQTPRYLIKTRGQQVTLSCSPISGHRSVSWYQQTPGQGLQFLFEYFSETQRNKGNFPGRFSGRQFSNSRSEMNVSTLELGDSALYLCASSLVPGQGAHEQFFGPGTRLTVL.

The chain combines TRBV24-1 with TRBJ2-1, with D possibly TRBD2 on 6 matching bases. This CDR3 spans 16 amino acids. CDR1 is KGHDR, CDR2 SFDVKD, per germline. Trimming took 7 bases from V and 9 from J, leaving 24 bases between them. The DNA for the CDR3 is TGTGCCACCAGCGAAGGAGGAGGGCCGTCTTTTAGTGAGCAGTTCTTC. This gives the protein CATSEGGGPSFSEQFF.

The chain uses TRBV3-1 (or the pseudogene TRBV3-2) and TRBJ1-3, with 9 nucleotides matching TRBD1. The CDR3 is made up of 17 amino acids. Germline values: CDR1 LGHDT, CDR2 YNNKEL (reference sequence). Trimming at V came to 4 bases and at J to 1 base, leaving 8 bases not matched to a gene. The chain's CDR3 is CASSLGQGRLSGNTIYF. In nucleotides, the CDR3 is TGTGCCAGCAGCCTAGGACAGGGGAGGCTTTCTGGAAACACCATATATTTT.

The V gene is TRBV11-2, the J gene TRBJ2-1, with 8 bases aligning to TRBD2. The CDR3 covers 15 residues. V lost 5 bases, J lost 5 bases, and 8 bases stayed unmatched. Germline CDR1 is SGHAT and CDR2 is FQNNGV. The CDR3 coding sequence is TGTGCCAGCAGCACCCGGACTAGCTTGAACAATGAGCAGTTCTTC. It translates to CASSTRTSLNNEQFF.

This clone appeared a single time. The CDR3 is CASSLSTGEQPQHF. In DNA, the CDR3 is TGCGCCAGCAGCTTGAGCACAGGTGAACAGCCCCAGCATTTT. The V and J genes are TRBV5-1 and TRBJ1-5, with a tentative D call TRBD1 (5 bases). V lost 1 base and J lost 7, with 12 bases in between. This CDR3 is built from 14 residues. From germline, CDR1 is SGHRS and CDR2 YFSETQ.

The chain is built from TRBV30 and TRBJ1-1, with D perhaps TRBD1 (5 bases). CDR1 GTSNPN and CDR2 SVGIG come from the germline V gene (reference sequence). Between the trimmed V and J ends, which lost 2 bases and 6 bases, there was a span of 16 bases. The CDR3 is made up of 14 amino acids. CDR3 DNA sequence: TGTGCCTGGAGTCGGGACTTAAGCGGGCCTGAAGCTTTCTTT. It encodes CAWSRDLSGPEAFF. Together with reference TRBV30 and TRBJ1-1, the CDR3 gives the full variable domain: SQTIHQWPATLVQPVGSPLSLECTVEGTSNPNLYWYRQAAGRGLQLLFYSVGIGQISSEVPQNLSASRPQDRQFILSSKKLLLSDSGFYLCAWSRDLSGPEAFFGQGTRLTVV.

V gene TRBV4-3 combines with J gene TRBJ1-1; 7 bases align to TRBD1. The germline CDR1 and CDR2 sequences are LGHNA and YSLEER. Germline trimming cut 5 bases from V and 1 base from J; bases unmatched to any gene: 7. This CDR3 spans 15 amino acids. The CDR3 protein is CASSIRDSENTEAFF. As DNA, the CDR3 is TGCGCCAGCAGCATTCGGGACAGCGAGAACACTGAAGCTTTCTTT.

This clone was seen a single time. The rearrangement links TRBV7-9 to TRBJ1-4; TRBD1 matches at 10 bases. The CDR3 contains 16 residues. CDR1 and CDR2 from the germline V gene are SEHNR and FQNEAQ (reference sequence). Trimming at V came to 5 bases and at J to 5 bases, leaving 8 bases not matched to a gene. The CDR3 is CASSLLRDRGNEKLFF. CDR3 coding DNA: TGTGCCAGCAGCCTCCTCCGGGACAGGGGAAATGAAAAACTGTTTTTT.

This clone appeared a single time. The chain is built from TRBV29-1 and TRBJ1-2, with D possibly TRBD1 on 6 matching bases. Germline values: CDR1 SQVTM, CDR2 ANQGSEA. V gave up 1 base and J gave up 4 bases, with 13 bases separating them. This CDR3 has 14 amino acids. CDR3 bases: TGCAGCGTTGAAGGCGCAGGGGCAGGCTATGGCTACACCTTC. It translates to CSVEGAGAGYGYTF.

The V and J genes are TRBV7-2 and TRBJ2-1, with unresolved D. Trimming took off 0 bases at V and 6 bases at J, with 12 bases between the two ends. The CDR3 extends over 15 amino acids. Germline V gene lookup returns CDR1 SGHTA and CDR2 FQGNSA. The CDR3 DNA sequence: TGTGCCAGCAGCTTAGCGCTGTGGTCGGGCAATGAGCAGTTCTTC. Its translation: CASSLALWSGNEQFF.

This sequence joins TRBV6-5 and TRBJ1-3; D may be TRBD1 (5 bases). The CDR3 is made up of 14 amino acids. Germline CDR1 reads MNHEY; CDR2 reads SVGAGI. Trimming cost V 4 bases and J 1 base, with 8 bases left between them. The CDR3: CASSSGLSGNTIYF. CDR3 sequence (DNA): TGTGCCAGCAGTTCGGGACTTTCTGGAAACACCATATATTTT.

V gene TRBV25-1 combines with J gene TRBJ1-3; D is perhaps TRBD1 (5 bases). The CDR3 spans 15 residues. The V and J ends lost 1 base and 3 bases respectively, with 10 bases between them. Germline values: CDR1 MGHDK, CDR2 SYGVNS. As DNA, the CDR3 is TGTGCCAGCAGTGAATCGGGGGAGGGTGGAAACACCATATATTTT. Residues: CASSESGEGGNTIYF.